This T cell receptor beta chain was sequenced during a study of blood T cell repertoires in COVID-19. As for the study in general: PBMCs, B-cell-depleted T cells, or T cells provided the cDNA or gDNA that made up the material.

The CDR3 loop spans 15 amino acids. V shed 3 bases and J 9 bases; nucleotides not matched to a gene: 6. Germline lookup yields CDR1 LGHDT and CDR2 YNNKEL (reference sequence). Original processing methods: Estimation of nucleated cell counts was performed using reference gene primer amplification. Assay: immunoSEQ multiplex PCR; the TCRdb copy retains only in-frame clones and omits some. Clone size and the V and J calls come from that table; the DNA yielded D and trimming. Of roughly 220,000 clones in the sample, about nine tenths were seen once. This receptor was obtained from a man aged 25-40 years who had recovered from COVID-19. The rearrangement links TRBV3-1 (or the pseudogene TRBV3-2) to TRBJ2-1; 12 bases align to TRBD1. The sequencing input was peripheral blood. The CDR3 DNA follows: TGTGCCAGCAGCCAGTCCGGGACAGGGGGCGGTGAGCAGTTCTTC. The encoded protein is CASSQSGTGGGEQFF.